This TCR beta chain was observed in a study of early T cells in non-severe SARS-CoV-2 infection. The study, taken as a whole, reports: CD4 and private specificities were missed by VDJdb matching, which favored anti-spike CD8 responses.

This clonotype was picked up a small number of times. Its specificity is not known. The protocol attached unique molecular identifiers to individual cDNA molecules. MiXCR was run by TCRdb on the 5' RACE reads, yielding one entry per CDR3 protein. The sample has 100,000 to 150,000 distinct CDR3 sequences, 14% to 15% seen once. Trimming removed 1 base at V and 3 bases at J, with 12 bases between. Germline assignment: CDR1 SGHAT and CDR2 FQNNGV. The CDR3 contains 15 residues. Sequences were obtained from whole blood. The chain links TRBV11-2 to TRBJ1-1; D is unresolved. The sequence derives from an adult who was a healthcare worker with PCR-confirmed SARS-CoV-2 infection or an uninfected control (not recorded which). CDR3 loop: CASSLAHSRDTEAFF. The CDR3 coding sequence is TGTGCCAGCAGCTTAGCCCATAGTAGAGACACTGAAGCTTTCTTT.